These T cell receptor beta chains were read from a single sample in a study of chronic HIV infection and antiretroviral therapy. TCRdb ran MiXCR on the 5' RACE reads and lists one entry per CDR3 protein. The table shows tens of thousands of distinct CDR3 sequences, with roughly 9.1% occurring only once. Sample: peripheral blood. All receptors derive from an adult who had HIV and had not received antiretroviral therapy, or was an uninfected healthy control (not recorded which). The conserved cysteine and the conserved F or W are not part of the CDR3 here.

cdr3_aa: AIRGGSEETQY
v_call: TRBV10-3
j_call: TRBJ2-5

cdr3_aa: ASSPGSEAF
v_call: TRBV14
j_call: TRBJ1-1

cdr3_aa: ASGIKYEQY
v_call: TRBV6-1
j_call: TRBJ2-7

cdr3_aa: AISESTFTATYEQY
v_call: TRBV10-3
j_call: TRBJ2-7

cdr3_aa: ASSRAPGSSYEQY
v_call: TRBV27
j_call: TRBJ2-7

cdr3_aa: SVGGTQETQY
v_call: TRBV29-1
j_call: TRBJ2-5

cdr3_aa: SVEGQGARTEAF
v_call: TRBV29-1
j_call: TRBJ1-1

cdr3_aa: ASSLPPAGPSTDTQY
v_call: TRBV5-1
j_call: TRBJ2-3

cdr3_aa: ASSFGISGTGAGEAF
v_call: TRBV5-5
j_call: TRBJ1-1

cdr3_aa: SVVGGDYNEQF
v_call: TRBV29-1
j_call: TRBJ2-1

cdr3_aa: SAPGGPNNEQY
v_call: TRBV20-1
j_call: TRBJ2-7

cdr3_aa: SAIRLAGANTGELF
v_call: TRBV20-1
j_call: TRBJ2-2

cdr3_aa: AIRGQVADNEQF
v_call: TRBV10-3
j_call: TRBJ2-1

cdr3_aa: ASSEADRGYQPQH
v_call: TRBV2
j_call: TRBJ1-5

cdr3_aa: ASSKAPGLSYEQY
v_call: TRBV21-1
j_call: TRBJ2-7